This TCR beta chain was identified during a study of blood T cell repertoires in COVID-19. Across the whole study: Whether acute or convalescent, the COVID-19 samples came from the United States, Italy and Spain. Nucleic acid was either cDNA or gDNA, and it came from T cells, B-cell-depleted T cells, or PBMCs.

This clone was seen a single time. Original methodology: Counts of nucleated cells, estimated from reference gene primer amplification, were obtained. Produced via immunoSEQ multiplex PCR; TCRdb's table is partial and in-frame only. D and trimming were read from the DNA, whereas the V and J calls and clone size are those reported in that table. Altogether around 70,000 clones are present, approximately 80% being singletons, with the ten largest covering 20%. This CDR3 comprises 15 residues. The specimen was peripheral blood. This clonotype originated in a woman in her sixties or seventies with acute or convalescent COVID-19. The rearrangement links TRBV21-1 to TRBJ2-7; TRBD2 was called by the table and not checked on the DNA. TRBV21-1 is an annotated pseudogene. The CDR3 DNA reads as TGTGCCAGCACCGGAAGGCTAGCGGATTCCTACGAGCAGTACTTC. It yields the protein CASTGRLADSYEQYF.